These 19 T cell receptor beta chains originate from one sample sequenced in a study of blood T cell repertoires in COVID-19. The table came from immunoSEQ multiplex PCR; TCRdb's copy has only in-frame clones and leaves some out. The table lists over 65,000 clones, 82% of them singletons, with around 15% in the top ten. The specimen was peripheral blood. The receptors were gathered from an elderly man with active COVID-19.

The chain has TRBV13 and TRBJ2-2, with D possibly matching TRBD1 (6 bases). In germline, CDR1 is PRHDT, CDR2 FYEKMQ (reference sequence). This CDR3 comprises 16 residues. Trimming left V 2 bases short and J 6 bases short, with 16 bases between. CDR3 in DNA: TGTGCCAGCAGCTTATGGGGGCGCGTAGTGGCCGGGGAGCTGTTTTTT. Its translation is CASSLWGRVVAGELFF.

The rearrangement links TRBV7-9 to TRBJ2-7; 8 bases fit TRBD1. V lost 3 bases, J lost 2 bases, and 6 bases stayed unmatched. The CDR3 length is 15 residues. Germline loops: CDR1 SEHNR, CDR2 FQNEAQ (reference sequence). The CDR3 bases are TGTGCCAGCAGCTTCCGGGGACAGGTCCCCTACGAGCAGTACTTC. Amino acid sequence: CASSFRGQVPYEQYF.

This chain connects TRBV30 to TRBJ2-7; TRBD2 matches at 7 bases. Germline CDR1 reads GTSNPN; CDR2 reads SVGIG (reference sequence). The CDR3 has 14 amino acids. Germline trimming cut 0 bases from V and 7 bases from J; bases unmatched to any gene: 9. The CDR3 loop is CAWSVVAGPREQYF. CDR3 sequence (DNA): TGTGCCTGGAGTGTGGTAGCGGGCCCTCGGGAGCAGTACTTC.

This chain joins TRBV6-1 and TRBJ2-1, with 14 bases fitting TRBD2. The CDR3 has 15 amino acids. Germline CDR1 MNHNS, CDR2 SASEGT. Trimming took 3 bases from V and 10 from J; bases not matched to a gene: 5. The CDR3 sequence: CASSDPGLAGEEQFF. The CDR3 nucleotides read TGTGCCAGCAGTGACCCGGGACTAGCGGGAGAGGAGCAGTTCTTC.

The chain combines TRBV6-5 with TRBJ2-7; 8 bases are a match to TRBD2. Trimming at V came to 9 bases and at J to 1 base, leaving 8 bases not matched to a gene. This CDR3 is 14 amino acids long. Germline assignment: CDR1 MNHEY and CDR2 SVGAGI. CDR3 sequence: CASKPGLGSYEQYF. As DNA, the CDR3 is TGTGCCAGTAAACCGGGACTAGGATCCTACGAGCAGTACTTC.

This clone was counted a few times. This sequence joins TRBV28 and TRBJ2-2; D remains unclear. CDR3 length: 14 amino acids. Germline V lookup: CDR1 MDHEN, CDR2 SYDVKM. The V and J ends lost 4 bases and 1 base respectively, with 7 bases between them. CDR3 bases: TGTGCCAGCAGTTGGTCGGTGAACACCGGGGAGCTGTTTTTT. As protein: CASSWSVNTGELFF.

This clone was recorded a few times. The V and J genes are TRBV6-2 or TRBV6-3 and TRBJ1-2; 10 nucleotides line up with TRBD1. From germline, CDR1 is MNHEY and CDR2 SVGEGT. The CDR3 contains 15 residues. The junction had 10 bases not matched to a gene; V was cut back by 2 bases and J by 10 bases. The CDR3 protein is CASSYHPGTGVSYTF. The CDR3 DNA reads TGTGCCAGCAGTTACCACCCCGGGACAGGGGTCTCCTACACCTTC.

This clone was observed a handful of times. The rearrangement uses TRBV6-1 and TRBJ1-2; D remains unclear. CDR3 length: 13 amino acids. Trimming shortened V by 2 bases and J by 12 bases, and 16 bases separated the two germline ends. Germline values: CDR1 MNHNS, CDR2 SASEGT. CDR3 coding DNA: TGTGCCAGCAGTGAATGGCCCGGCGGGATCCACACCTTC. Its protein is CASSEWPGGIHTF.

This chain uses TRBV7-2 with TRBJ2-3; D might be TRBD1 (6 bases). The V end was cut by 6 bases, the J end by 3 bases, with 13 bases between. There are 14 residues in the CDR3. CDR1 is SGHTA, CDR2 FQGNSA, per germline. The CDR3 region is CASSFIQGTDTQYF. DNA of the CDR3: TGTGCCAGCAGTTTTATTCAGGGGACAGATACGCAGTATTTT. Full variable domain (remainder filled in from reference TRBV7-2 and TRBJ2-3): GAGVSQSPSNKVTEKGKDVELRCDPISGHTALYWYRQSLGQGLEFLIYFQGNSAPDKSGLPSDRFSAERTGGSVSTLTIQRTQQEDSAVYLCASSFIQGTDTQYFGPGTRLTVL.

The CDR3 nucleotides are TGTGCCAGTAGTATGAGGGGGACATTTAGCACAGATACGCAGTATTTT. This sequence encodes CASSMRGTFSTDTQYF. The V call is TRBV19, the J call TRBJ2-3; possibly TRBD1 for D (6 bases). The CDR3 contains 16 residues. CDR1 is LNHDA, CDR2 SQIVND, per germline (reference sequence). V was cut by 3 bases and J by 0 bases, with 13 bases left in between.

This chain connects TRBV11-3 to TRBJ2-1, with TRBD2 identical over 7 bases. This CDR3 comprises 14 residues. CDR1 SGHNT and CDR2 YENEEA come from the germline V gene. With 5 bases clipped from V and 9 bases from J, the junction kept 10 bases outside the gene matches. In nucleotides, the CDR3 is TGTGCCAGCAGCCTCCGGGACTCGGGAGGTGAGCAGTTCTTC. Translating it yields CASSLRDSGGEQFF.

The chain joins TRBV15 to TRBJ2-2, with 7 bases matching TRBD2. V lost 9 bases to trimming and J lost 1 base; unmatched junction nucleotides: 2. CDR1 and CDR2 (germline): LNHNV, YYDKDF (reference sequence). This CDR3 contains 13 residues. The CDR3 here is CATQRGNTGELFF. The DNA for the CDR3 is TGTGCCACGCAGCGGGGGAACACCGGGGAGCTGTTTTTT. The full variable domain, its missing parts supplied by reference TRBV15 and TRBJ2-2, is DAMVIQNPRYQVTQFGKPVTLSCSQTLNHNVMYWYQQKSSQAPKLLFHYYDKDFNNEADTPDNFQSRRPNTSFCFLDIRSPGLGDTAMYLCATQRGNTGELFFGEGSRLTVL.

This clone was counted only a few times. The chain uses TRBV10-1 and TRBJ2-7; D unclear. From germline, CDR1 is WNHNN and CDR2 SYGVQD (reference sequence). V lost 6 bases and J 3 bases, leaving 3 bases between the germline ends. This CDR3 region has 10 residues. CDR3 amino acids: CASSLYEQYF. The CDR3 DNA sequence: TGCGCCAGCAGCCTCTACGAGCAGTACTTC.

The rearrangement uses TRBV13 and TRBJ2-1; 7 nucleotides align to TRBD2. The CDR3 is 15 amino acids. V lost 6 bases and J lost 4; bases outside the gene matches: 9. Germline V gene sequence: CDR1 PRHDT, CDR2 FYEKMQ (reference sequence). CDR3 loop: CASSTAGAEYNEQFF. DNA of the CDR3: TGTGCCAGCAGTACTGCGGGAGCCGAATACAATGAGCAGTTCTTC.

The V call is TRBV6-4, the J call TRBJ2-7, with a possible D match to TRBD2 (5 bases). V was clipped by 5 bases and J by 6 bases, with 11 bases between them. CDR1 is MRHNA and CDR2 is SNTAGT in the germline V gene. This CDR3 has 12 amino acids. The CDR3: CASSSGRSEQYF. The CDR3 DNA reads TGTGCCAGCAGTAGCGGCCGGAGCGAGCAGTACTTC.

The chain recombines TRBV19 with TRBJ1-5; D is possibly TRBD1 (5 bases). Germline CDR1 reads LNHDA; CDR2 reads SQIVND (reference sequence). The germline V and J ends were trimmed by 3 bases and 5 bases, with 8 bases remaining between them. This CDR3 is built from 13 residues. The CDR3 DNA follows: TGTGCCAGTAGTATCCAGGGCCATCAGCCCCAGCATTTT. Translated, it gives CASSIQGHQPQHF.

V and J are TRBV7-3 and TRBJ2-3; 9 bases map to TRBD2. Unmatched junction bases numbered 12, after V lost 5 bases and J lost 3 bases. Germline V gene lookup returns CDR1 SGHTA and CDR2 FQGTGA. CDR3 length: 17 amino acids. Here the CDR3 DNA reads TGTGCCAGCAGCGCCCTTAGCGGGAGAATGGGAACAGATACGCAGTATTTT. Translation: CASSALSGRMGTDTQYF.

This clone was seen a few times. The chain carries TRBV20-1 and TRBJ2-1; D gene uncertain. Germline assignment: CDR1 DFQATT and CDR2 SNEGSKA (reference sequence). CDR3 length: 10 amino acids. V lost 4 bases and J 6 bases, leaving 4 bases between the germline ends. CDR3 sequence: CSATSNEQFF. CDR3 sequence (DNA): TGCAGTGCTACTAGCAATGAGCAGTTCTTC.

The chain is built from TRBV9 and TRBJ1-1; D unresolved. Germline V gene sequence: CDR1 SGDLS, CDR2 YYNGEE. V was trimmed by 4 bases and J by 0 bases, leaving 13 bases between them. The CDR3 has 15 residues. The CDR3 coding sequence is TGTGCCAGCAGCCCACGAGCGGTGATGAACACTGAAGCTTTCTTT. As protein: CASSPRAVMNTEAFF.